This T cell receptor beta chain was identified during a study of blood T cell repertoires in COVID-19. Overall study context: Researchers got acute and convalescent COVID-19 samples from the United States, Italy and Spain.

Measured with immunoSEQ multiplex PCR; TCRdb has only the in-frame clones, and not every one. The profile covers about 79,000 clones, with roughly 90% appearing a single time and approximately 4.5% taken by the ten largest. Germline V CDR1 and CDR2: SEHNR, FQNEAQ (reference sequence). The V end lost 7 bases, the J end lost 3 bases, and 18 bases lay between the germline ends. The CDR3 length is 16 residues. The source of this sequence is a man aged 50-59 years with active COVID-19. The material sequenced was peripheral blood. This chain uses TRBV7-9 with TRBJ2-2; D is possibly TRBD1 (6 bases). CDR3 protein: CASIWSIGQHTGELFF. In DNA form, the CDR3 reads TGTGCCAGCATCTGGAGTATAGGACAGCACACCGGGGAGCTGTTTTTT.